Below are 32 T cell receptor beta chains sequenced from a single sample in a study of T cells expressing NK-cell markers. Reprocessing the 5' RACE reads, TCRdb reports a single entry for every CDR3 protein and omits DNA. This sample contains about 380,000 distinct CDR3 sequences. Source material: blood T cells: a sorted CD56 or NKG2C T cell subset, CD4+ or CD8+ T cells, or bulk PBMC T cells (not recorded which). Receptor source: a man between 18 and 69 years old in good health.

The chain couples TRBV6-1 to TRBJ2-1; TCRdb designates TRBD2, a call that cannot be tested without DNA. Germline CDR1 reads MNHNS; CDR2 reads SASEGT. This CDR3 comprises 16 residues. This CDR3 is CASSESGGLFYNEQFF.

The chain joins TRBV2 to TRBJ1-2; TCRdb proposes TRBD1, but this gene call is untestable without DNA. The CDR3 extends over 15 amino acids. Looked up from germline, CDR1 is SNHLY and CDR2 is FYNNEI. The CDR3 loop is CASSDSDRGVYGYTF.

V and J are TRBV7-3 and TRBJ2-3; TCRdb lists TRBD1, though no DNA is available to test this call. CDR3 length: 16 residues. Germline V gene sequence: CDR1 SGHTA, CDR2 FQGTGA. CDR3 in amino acids: CASATAGGLESDTQYF. Full variable domain (remainder filled in from reference TRBV7-3 and TRBJ2-3): GAGVSQTPSNKVTEKGKYVELRCDPISGHTALYWYRQSLGQGPEFLIYFQGTGAADDSGLPNDRFFAVRPEGSVSTLKIQRTERGDSAVYLCASATAGGLESDTQYFGPGTRLTVL.

V is TRBV3-1 and J is TRBJ2-2. Germline-derived CDR1 and CDR2 are LGHDT and YNNKEL (reference sequence). The CDR3 consists of 16 residues. CDR3 sequence: CASGLGLRGITGELFF.

V usage is TRBV5-1 and J usage is TRBJ2-1; without DNA, the TCRdb call of TRBD2 cannot be checked. The CDR3 is 15 amino acids. Germline V gives CDR1 SGHRS, CDR2 YFSETQ. The CDR3 loop is CASSLAGLSYNEQFF.

The rearrangement joins TRBV7-2 to TRBJ2-5; TCRdb's assignment of TRBD1 cannot be checked, as there is no DNA. From germline, CDR1 is SGHTA and CDR2 FQGNSA. CDR3 size: 16 residues. CDR3 residues: CASTPGQGQGWETQYF.

The chain recombines TRBV6-1 with TRBJ1-5; the D gene TCRdb calls, TRBD1, cannot be checked with no DNA. The CDR3 consists of 17 residues. CDR1 and CDR2 from the germline V gene are MNHNS and SASEGT. The CDR3 loop is CASRGFQGGTQNQPQHF.

The genes are TRBV5-1 and TRBJ2-1; no DNA is available, so the TRBD1 call from TCRdb remains unchecked. The CDR3 has 17 amino acids. The germline V gene has CDR1 SGHRS and CDR2 YFSETQ. The CDR3 region is CASSYTQGARSYNEQFF.

The chain has TRBV24-1 and TRBJ2-7; the D gene TCRdb calls, TRBD1, cannot be checked with no DNA. Per the germline V gene, CDR1 is KGHDR and CDR2 is SFDVKD. The CDR3 spans 13 residues. The CDR3 is CATSDQGWNEQYF.

The V gene is TRBV4-2, the J gene TRBJ2-5; TCRdb gives TRBD2 as the D gene, but with no DNA this cannot be confirmed. Per the germline V gene, CDR1 is LGHNA and CDR2 is YNFKEQ. The length of the CDR3 is 16 residues. The CDR3 sequence is CASSQVEAGVEETQYF.

The CDR3 is CASSSRQGVRSPLHF. The chain recombines TRBV11-2 with TRBJ1-6; TCRdb designates TRBD1, a call that cannot be tested without DNA. This CDR3 spans 15 amino acids. In germline, CDR1 is SGHAT, CDR2 FQNNGV.

The chain couples TRBV7-2 to TRBJ2-3; with no DNA, the TCRdb D assignment of TRBD2 cannot be verified. Per the germline V gene, CDR1 is SGHTA and CDR2 is FQGNSA. This CDR3 is built from 16 residues. The CDR3 sequence: CASSPRLAGGLHTQYF. The variable domain in full, completed from reference TRBV7-2 and TRBJ2-3, reads GAGVSQSPSNKVTEKGKDVELRCDPISGHTALYWYRQSLGQGLEFLIYFQGNSAPDKSGLPSDRFSAERTGGSVSTLTIQRTQQEDSAVYLCASSPRLAGGLHTQYFGPGTRLTVL.

V gene TRBV6-1 combines with J gene TRBJ1-1. Germline V CDR1 and CDR2: MNHNS, SASEGT. This CDR3 has 11 amino acids. CDR3: CASSVGSGAFF.

This chain connects TRBV20-1 to TRBJ2-2; no DNA is available, so the TRBD1 call from TCRdb remains unchecked. CDR1 DFQATT and CDR2 SNEGSKA come from the germline V gene (reference sequence). This CDR3 comprises 12 residues. The CDR3 reads CSARGWDRELFF.

J is TRBJ2-1 and V is TRBV20-1. The CDR3 is made up of 15 amino acids. Germline CDR1 reads DFQATT; CDR2 reads SNEGSKA (reference sequence). CDR3 sequence reads: CSANSMDGLGTEQFF.

The chain links TRBV5-1 to TRBJ2-3; the D call from TCRdb, TRBD2, cannot be confirmed without DNA. CDR3 length equals 15 residues. In germline, CDR1 is SGHRS, CDR2 YFSETQ. CDR3 protein: CASSFERGETDTQYF.

The chain employs TRBV6-5 and TRBJ1-2. Germline V gene lookup returns CDR1 MNHEY and CDR2 SVGAGI. The CDR3 extends over 15 amino acids. The CDR3 loop reads CASSYGQAINYGYTF.

This chain links TRBV28 with TRBJ1-5; TCRdb reports TRBD1, a call that lacks DNA to check it against. The length of the CDR3 is 14 residues. CDR1 is MDHEN, CDR2 SYDVKM, per germline. CDR3 protein: CASSLSGLGQPQHF.

V gene TRBV18 combines with J gene TRBJ1-6. The CDR3 has 14 amino acids. From germline, CDR1 is KGHSH and CDR2 LQKENI. The chain's CDR3 is CASSPIRQGSPLHF.

The genes are TRBV7-2 and TRBJ2-1; absent DNA, TCRdb's TRBD1 call cannot be checked. Germline V gene lookup returns CDR1 SGHTA and CDR2 FQGNSA. The CDR3 has 16 amino acids. The CDR3 region is CASSARWGYSYNEQFF.

The chain employs TRBV10-3 and TRBJ2-2; TCRdb returns TRBD1, unconfirmable since there is no DNA. Germline V gives CDR1 ENHRY, CDR2 SYGVKD. The CDR3 totals 16 residues. CDR3: CAISETTGGDTGELFF.

CDR3 loop: CASRGRGSSNEKLFF. The V and J genes are TRBV25-1 and TRBJ1-4; with no DNA, the TCRdb D assignment of TRBD1 cannot be verified. CDR1 is MGHDK, CDR2 SYGVNS, per germline. The CDR3 runs to 15 residues.

The CDR3 reads CASSNEGNLNYGYTF. This rearrangement joins TRBV2 to TRBJ1-2. CDR1 is SNHLY and CDR2 is FYNNEI in the germline V gene. CDR3 length equals 15 residues.

The CDR3 is CASSPGRGMNSGANVLTF. This rearrangement joins TRBV11-1 to TRBJ2-6; with no DNA, the TCRdb D assignment of TRBD1 cannot be verified. The CDR3 has 18 residues. Per the germline V gene, CDR1 is SGHAT and CDR2 is FQDESV (reference sequence).

V is TRBV5-1 and J is TRBJ2-2; TCRdb indicates TRBD2, and absent DNA this call remains unverified. The CDR3 has 16 residues. Per the germline V gene, CDR1 is SGHRS and CDR2 is YFSETQ. The CDR3 reads CASSLRGNYNTGELFF.

V and J are TRBV3-1 and TRBJ1-5; no DNA is available, so the TRBD1 call from TCRdb remains unchecked. Germline V CDR1 and CDR2: LGHDT, YNNKEL (reference sequence). This CDR3 is 13 amino acids long. The CDR3 sequence: CASSNGEGRPQHF.

CDR3 amino acids: CASSISTGGNTEAFF. The rearrangement joins TRBV18 to TRBJ1-1; there is no DNA to check the TCRdb D call of TRBD1. Germline V gene lookup returns CDR1 KGHSH and CDR2 LQKENI. The CDR3 has 15 amino acids. The whole variable domain, filled in from reference TRBV18 and TRBJ1-1, reads NAGVMQNPRHLVRRRGQEARLRCSPMKGHSHVYWYRQLPEEGLKFMVYLQKENIIDESGMPKERFSAEFPKEGPSILRIQQVVRGDSAAYFCASSISTGGNTEAFFGQGTRLTVV.

The rearrangement uses TRBV21-1 and TRBJ2-7; TCRdb selects TRBD1, and the lack of DNA leaves this call unchecked. TRBV21-1 is noted as a pseudogene. The CDR3 is made up of 15 amino acids. The CDR3 spells CASSKKTGTQYEQYF.

The V gene is TRBV6-1, the J gene TRBJ2-2. This CDR3 is built from 15 residues. Germline V gene data show CDR1 as MNHNS and CDR2 as SASEGT. CDR3 protein: CASSEYRFQAGELFF.

This chain links TRBV20-1 with TRBJ2-2; the TCRdb call, TRBD2, lacks DNA for checking. This CDR3 has 13 residues. The germline V gene has CDR1 DFQATT and CDR2 SNEGSKA (reference sequence). The CDR3 loop reads CSASRGGTGELFF.

The chain recombines TRBV11-1 with TRBJ2-1; TCRdb selects TRBD2, and the lack of DNA leaves this call unchecked. The germline V gene encodes CDR1 SGHAT and CDR2 FQDESV (reference sequence). This CDR3 contains 18 residues. CDR3 protein: CASSLARASGLSYNEQFF.

V and J are TRBV18 and TRBJ2-7; with no DNA, the TCRdb D assignment of TRBD1 cannot be verified. The CDR3 has 13 amino acids. Germline assignment: CDR1 KGHSH and CDR2 LQKENI. The CDR3 sequence: CASSRQDRGHLYF.